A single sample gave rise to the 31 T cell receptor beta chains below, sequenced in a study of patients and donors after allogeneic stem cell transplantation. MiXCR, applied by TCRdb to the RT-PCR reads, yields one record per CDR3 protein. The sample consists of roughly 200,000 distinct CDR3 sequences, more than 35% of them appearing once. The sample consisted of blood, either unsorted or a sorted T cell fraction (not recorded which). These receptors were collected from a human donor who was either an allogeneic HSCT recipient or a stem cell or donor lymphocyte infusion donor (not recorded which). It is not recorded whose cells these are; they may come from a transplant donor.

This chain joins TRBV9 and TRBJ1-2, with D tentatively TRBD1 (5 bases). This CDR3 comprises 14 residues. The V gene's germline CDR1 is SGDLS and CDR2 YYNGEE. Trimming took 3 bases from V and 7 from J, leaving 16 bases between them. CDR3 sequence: CASSAGSRGAGYTF. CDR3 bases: TGTGCCAGCAGCGCAGGATCTCGCGGGGCTGGCTACACCTTC.

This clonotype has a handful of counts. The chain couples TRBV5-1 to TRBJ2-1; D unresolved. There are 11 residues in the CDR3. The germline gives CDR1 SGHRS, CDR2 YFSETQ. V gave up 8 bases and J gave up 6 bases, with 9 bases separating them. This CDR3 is CARPLSNEQFF. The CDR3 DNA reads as TGCGCCAGGCCTTTGAGCAATGAGCAGTTCTTC.

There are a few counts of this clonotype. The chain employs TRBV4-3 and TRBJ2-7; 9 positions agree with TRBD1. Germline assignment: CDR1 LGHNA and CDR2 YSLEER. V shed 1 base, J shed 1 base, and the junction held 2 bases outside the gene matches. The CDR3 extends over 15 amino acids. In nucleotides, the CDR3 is TGCGCCAGCAGCCAAGCAGACAGGGGGTCCTACGAGCAGTACTTC. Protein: CASSQADRGSYEQYF.

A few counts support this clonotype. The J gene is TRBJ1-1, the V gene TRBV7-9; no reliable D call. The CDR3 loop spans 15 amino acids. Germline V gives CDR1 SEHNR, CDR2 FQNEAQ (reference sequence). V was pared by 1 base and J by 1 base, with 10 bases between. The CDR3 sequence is CASSLDSIANTEAFF. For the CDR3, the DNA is TGTGCCAGCAGCTTAGATTCAATAGCGAACACTGAAGCTTTCTTT.

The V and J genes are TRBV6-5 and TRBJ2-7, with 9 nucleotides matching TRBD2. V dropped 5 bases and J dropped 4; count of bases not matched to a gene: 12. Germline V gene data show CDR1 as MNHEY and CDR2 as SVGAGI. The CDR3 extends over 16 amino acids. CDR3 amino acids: CASSENEAGGVYEQYF. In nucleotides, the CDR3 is TGTGCCAGCAGTGAAAACGAAGCGGGAGGAGTGTACGAGCAGTACTTC.

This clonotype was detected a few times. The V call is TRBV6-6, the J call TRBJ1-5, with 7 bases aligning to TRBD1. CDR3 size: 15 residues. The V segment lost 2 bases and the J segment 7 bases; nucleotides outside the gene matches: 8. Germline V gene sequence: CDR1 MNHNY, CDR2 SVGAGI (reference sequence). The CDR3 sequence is CASSYRDSLGQPQHF. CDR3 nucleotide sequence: TGTGCCAGCAGTTACAGGGACAGCCTAGGACAGCCCCAGCATTTT.

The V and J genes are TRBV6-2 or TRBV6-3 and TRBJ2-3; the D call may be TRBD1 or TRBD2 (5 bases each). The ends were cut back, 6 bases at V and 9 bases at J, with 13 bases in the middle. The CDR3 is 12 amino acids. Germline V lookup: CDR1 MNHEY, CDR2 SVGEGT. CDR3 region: CASSHQGPTQYF. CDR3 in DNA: TGTGCCAGCAGCCATCAGGGACCAACGCAGTATTTT.

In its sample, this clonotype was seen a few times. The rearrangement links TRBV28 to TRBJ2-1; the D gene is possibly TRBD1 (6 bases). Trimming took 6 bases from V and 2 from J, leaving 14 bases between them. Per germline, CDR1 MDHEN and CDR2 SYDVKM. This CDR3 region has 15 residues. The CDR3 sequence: CASSPQGTTYNEQFF. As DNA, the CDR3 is TGTGCCAGCAGCCCACAGGGCACCACCTACAATGAGCAGTTCTTC.

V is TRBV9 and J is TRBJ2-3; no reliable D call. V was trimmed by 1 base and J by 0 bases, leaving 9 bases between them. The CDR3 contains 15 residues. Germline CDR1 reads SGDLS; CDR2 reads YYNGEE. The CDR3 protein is CASSVRFGSTDTQYF. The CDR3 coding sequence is TGTGCCAGCAGCGTAAGGTTCGGGAGCACAGATACGCAGTATTTT.

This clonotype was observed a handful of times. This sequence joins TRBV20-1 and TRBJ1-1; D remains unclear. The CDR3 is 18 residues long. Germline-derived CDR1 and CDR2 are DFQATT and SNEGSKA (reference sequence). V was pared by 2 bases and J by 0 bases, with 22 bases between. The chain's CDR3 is CSARSRWGFEPMNTEAFF. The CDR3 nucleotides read TGCAGTGCTAGATCTCGATGGGGTTTTGAACCCATGAACACTGAAGCTTTCTTT.

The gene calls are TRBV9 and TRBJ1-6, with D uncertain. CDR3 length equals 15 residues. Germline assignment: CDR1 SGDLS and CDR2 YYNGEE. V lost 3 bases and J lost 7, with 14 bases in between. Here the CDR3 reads CASSGRVPRNSPLHF. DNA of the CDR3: TGTGCCAGCAGCGGGCGGGTCCCGAGAAATTCACCCCTCCACTTT.

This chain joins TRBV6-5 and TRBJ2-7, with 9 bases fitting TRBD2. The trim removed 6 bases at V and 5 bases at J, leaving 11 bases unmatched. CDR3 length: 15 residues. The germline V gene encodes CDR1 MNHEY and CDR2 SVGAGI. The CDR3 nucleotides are TGTGCCAGCAGCTTAAATAGCGGGGGAGACCACGAGCAGTACTTC. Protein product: CASSLNSGGDHEQYF.

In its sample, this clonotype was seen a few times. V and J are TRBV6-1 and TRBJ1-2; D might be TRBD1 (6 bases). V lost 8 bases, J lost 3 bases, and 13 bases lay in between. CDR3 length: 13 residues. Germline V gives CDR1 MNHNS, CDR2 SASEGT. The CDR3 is CASGRQDHYGYTF. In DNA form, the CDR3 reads TGTGCCAGCGGGCGACAGGACCACTATGGCTACACCTTC.

The CDR3, as DNA: TGTGCCAGCAGTTTAGGGACTAGCGGGATCTTAGAGACCCAGTACTTC. It specifies CASSLGTSGILETQYF. This chain connects TRBV12-3 or TRBV12-4 to TRBJ2-5; 12 bases match TRBD2. CDR3 length: 16 amino acids. The V segment lost 1 base and the J segment 4 bases; nucleotides outside the gene matches: 4.

CDR3 loop: CASSQGWGSRNYGYTF. Written as DNA, the CDR3 is TGCGCCAGCAGCCAAGGATGGGGCTCCCGTAACTATGGCTACACCTTC. The rearrangement links TRBV4-3 to TRBJ1-2; possibly TRBD1 for D (5 bases). V was cut by 1 base and J by 1 base, with 13 bases left in between. The CDR3 runs 16 residues. The germline CDR1 and CDR2 sequences are LGHNA and YSLEER.

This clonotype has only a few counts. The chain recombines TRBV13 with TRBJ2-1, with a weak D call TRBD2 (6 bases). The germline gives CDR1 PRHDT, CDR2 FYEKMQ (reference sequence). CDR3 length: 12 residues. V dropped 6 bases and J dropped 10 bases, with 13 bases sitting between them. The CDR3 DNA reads TGTGCCAGCAGTCCGCCGGGAGACGAGCAGTTCTTC. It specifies CASSPPGDEQFF.

The CDR3: CASSLNSGGYNEQFF. The DNA for the CDR3 is TGCGCCAGCAGCCTCAATAGCGGAGGTTACAATGAGCAGTTCTTC. V usage is TRBV4-3 and J usage is TRBJ2-1; TRBD2 might be the D (6 bases). Germline values: CDR1 LGHNA, CDR2 YSLEER. The CDR3 covers 15 residues. V was clipped by 4 bases and J by 4 bases, with 14 bases between them.

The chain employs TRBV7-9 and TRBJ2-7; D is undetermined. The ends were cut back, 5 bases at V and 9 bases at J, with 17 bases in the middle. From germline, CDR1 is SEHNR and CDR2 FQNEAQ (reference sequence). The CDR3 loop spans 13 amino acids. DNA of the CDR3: TGTGCCAGCAGCGAGGACGTACTCCAAGGGCAGTACTTC. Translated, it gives CASSEDVLQGQYF.

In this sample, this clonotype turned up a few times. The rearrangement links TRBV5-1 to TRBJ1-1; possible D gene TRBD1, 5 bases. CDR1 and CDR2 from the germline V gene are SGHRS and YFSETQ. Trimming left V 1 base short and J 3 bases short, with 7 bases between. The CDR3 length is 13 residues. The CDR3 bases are TGCGCCAGCAGCTTGCCGGGGGACACTGAAGCTTTCTTT. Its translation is CASSLPGDTEAFF.

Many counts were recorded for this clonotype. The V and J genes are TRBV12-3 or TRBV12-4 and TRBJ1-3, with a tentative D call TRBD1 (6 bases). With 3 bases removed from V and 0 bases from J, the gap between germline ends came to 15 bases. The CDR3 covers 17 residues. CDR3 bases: TGTGCCAGCAGTTTCGCGGCCGGGACAAGCTCTGGAAACACCATATATTTT. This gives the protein CASSFAAGTSSGNTIYF.

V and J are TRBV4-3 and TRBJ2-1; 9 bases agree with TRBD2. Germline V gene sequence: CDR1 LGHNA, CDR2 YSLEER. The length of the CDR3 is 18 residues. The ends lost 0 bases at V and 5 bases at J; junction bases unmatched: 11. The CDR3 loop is CASSQDFGSGRTNNEQFF. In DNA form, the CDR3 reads TGCGCCAGCAGCCAAGATTTTGGAAGCGGGAGGACGAACAATGAGCAGTTCTTC.

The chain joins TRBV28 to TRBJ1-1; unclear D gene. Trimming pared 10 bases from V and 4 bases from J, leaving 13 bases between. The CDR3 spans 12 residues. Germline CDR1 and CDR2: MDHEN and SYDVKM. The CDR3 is CATMAGITEAFF. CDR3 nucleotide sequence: TGTGCCACCATGGCCGGGATCACTGAAGCTTTCTTT.

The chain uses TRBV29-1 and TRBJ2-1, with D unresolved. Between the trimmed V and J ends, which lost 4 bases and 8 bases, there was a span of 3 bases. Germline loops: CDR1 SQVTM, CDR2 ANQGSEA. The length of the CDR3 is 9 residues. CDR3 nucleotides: TGCAGCGTTGGCTATGAGCAGTTCTTC. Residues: CSVGYEQFF.

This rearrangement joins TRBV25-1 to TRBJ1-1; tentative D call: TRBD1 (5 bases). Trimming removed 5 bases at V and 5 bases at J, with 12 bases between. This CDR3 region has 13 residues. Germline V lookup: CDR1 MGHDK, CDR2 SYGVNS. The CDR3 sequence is CASSKVGGTEAFF. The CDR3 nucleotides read TGTGCCAGCAGTAAAGTGGGGGGGACTGAAGCTTTCTTT.

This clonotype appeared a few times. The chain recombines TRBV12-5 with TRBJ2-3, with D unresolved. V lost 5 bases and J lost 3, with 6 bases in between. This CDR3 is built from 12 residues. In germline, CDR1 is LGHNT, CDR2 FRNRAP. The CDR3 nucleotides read TGTGCTAGTGGTCTGGAAACAGATACGCAGTATTTT. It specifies CASGLETDTQYF.

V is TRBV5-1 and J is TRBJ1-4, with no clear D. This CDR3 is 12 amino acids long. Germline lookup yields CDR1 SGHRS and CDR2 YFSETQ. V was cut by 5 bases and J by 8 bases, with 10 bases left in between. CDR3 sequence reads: CASSEDEEKLFF. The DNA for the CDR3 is TGCGCCAGCAGTGAGGACGAAGAAAAACTGTTTTTT.

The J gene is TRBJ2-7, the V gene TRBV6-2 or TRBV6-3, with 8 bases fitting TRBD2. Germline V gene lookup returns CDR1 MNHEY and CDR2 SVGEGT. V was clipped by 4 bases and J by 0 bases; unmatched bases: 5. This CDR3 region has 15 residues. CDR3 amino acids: CASSSWTSFSYEQYF. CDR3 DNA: TGTGCCAGCAGTTCTTGGACTAGCTTCTCCTACGAGCAGTACTTC.

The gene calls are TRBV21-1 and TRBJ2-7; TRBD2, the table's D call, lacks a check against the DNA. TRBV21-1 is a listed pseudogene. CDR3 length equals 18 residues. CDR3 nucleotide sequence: TGTGCCAGCAGCAAAGAAAGGGGACCTAGCGGGAGGGCCTACGAGCAGTACTTC. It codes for CASSKERGPSGRAYEQYF.

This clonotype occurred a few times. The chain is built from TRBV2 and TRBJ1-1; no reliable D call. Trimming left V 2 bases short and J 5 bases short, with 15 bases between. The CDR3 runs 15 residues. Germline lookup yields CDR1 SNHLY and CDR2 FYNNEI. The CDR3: CASSEWEEYGTEAFF. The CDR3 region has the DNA TGTGCCAGCAGTGAATGGGAAGAGTACGGTACTGAAGCTTTCTTT.

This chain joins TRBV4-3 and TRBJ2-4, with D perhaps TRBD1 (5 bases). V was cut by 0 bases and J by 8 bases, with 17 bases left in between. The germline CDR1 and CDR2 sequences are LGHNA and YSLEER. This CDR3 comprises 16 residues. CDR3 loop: CASSQDLVQGSHIQYF. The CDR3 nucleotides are TGCGCCAGCAGCCAAGATCTGGTGCAGGGAAGTCACATTCAGTACTTC.

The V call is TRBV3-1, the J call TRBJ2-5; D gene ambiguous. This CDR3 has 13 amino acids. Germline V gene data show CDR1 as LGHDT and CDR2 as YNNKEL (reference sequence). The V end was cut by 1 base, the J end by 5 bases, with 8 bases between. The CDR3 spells CASSQGAPETQYF. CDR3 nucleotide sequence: TGTGCCAGCAGCCAAGGGGCCCCGGAGACCCAGTACTTC.